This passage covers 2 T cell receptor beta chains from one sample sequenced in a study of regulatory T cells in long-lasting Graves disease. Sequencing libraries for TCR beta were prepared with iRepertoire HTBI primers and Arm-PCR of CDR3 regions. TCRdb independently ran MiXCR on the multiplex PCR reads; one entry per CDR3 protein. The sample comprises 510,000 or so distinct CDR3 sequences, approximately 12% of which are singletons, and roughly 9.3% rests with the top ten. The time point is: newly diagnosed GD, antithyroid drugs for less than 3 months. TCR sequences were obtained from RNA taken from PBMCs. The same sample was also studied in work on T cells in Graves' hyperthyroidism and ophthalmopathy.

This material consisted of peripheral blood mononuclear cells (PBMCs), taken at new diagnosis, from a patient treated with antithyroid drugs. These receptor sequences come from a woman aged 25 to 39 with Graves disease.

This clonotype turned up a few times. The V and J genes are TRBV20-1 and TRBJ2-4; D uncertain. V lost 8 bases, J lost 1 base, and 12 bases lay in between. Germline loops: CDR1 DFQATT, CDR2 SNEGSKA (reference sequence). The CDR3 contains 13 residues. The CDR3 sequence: CSTLGWAKNIQYF. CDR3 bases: TGCAGTACTCTCGGCTGGGCCAAAAACATTCAGTACTTC.

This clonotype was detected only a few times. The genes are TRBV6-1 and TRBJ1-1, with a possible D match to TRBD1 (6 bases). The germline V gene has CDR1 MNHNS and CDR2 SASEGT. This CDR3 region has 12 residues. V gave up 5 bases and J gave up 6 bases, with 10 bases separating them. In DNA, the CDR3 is TGTGCCAGCAGTCGCAGACAGGCTGAAGCTTTCTTT. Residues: CASSRRQAEAFF.